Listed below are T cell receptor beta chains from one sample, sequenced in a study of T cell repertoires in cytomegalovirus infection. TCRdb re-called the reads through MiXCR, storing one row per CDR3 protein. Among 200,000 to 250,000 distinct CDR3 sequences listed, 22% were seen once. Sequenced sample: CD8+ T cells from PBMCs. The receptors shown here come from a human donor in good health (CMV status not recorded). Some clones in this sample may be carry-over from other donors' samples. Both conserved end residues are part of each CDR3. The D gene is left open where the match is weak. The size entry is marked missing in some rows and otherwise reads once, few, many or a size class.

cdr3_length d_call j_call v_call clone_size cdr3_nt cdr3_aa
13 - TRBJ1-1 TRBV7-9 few TGTGCCAGCAGTCCCGGGCGGGCAGGGGTTGCTTTCTTT CASSPGRAGVAFF
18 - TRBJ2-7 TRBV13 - TGTGCCAGCAGCTACACCTCGGGGGCAGGGAGGGGTTCCTACGAGCAGTACTTC CASSYTSGAGRGSYEQYF
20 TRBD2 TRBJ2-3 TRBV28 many TGTGCCAGCAGTTTTTTCCCAGGTAGCGGGGGGAATATTTTATCGGATACGCAGTATTTT CASSFFPGSGGNILSDTQYF
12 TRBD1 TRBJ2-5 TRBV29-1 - TGCAGCGTCGGGACAGGGGAGGAGACCCAGTACTTC CSVGTGEETQYF
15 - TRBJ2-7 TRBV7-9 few TGTGCCAGCAGCTTAAAGGACAGACCATCTTACGAGCAGTACTTC CASSLKDRPSYEQYF
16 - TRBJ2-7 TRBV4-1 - TGCGCCAGCAGCCAAGAAGACATAAGCCCTACCTACGAGCAGTACTTC CASSQEDISPTYEQYF
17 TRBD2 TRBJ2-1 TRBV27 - TGTGCCAGCAGTTCGGGAGCTACTAGCGTGTCCTACAATGAGCAGTTCTTC CASSSGATSVSYNEQFF
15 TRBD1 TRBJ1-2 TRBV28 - TGTGCCAGCAGTACGCAGACAGGGGGCTACTATGGCTACACCTTC CASSTQTGGYYGYTF
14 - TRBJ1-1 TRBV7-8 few TGTGCCAGCAGCCACTTGGGGATGAACACTGAAGCTTTCTTT CASSHLGMNTEAFF
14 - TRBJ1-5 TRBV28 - TGTGCCAGCAGCCTCCGGGACGCGAGTCAGCCCCAGCATTTT CASSLRDASQPQHF
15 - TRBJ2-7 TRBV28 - TGTGCCAGCAGTTTTAAGGAGGGCCAGGACTACGAGCAGTACTTC CASSFKEGQDYEQYF